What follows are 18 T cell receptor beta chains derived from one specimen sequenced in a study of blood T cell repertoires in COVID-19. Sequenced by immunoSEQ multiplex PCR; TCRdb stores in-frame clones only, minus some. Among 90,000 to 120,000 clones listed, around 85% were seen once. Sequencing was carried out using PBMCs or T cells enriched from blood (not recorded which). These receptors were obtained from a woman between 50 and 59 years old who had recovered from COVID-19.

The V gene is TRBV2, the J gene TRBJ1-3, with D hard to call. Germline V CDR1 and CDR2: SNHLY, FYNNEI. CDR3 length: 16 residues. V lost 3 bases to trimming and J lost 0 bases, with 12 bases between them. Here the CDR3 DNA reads TGTGCCAGCAGTGATGAAGAGCTAAACTCTGGAAACACCATATATTTT. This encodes CASSDEELNSGNTIYF.

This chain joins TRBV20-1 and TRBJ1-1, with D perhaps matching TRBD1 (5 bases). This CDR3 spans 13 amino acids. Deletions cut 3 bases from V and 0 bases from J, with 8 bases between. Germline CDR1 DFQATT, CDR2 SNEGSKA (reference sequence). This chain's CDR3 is CSASPGLNTEAFF. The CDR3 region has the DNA TGCAGTGCTAGTCCAGGGCTGAACACTGAAGCTTTCTTT.

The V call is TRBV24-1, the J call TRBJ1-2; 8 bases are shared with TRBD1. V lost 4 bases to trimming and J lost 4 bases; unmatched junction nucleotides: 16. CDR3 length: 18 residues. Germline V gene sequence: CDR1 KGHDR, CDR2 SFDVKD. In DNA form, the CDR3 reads TGTGCCACCAGTGACTCTGGGACAGGAATGACAGAAACCTATGGCTACACCTTC. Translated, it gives CATSDSGTGMTETYGYTF.

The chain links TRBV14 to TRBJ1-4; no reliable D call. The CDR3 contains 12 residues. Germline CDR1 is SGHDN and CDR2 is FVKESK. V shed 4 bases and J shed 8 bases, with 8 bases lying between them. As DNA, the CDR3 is TGTGCCAGCAGCCCGTACAAGGAAAAACTGTTTTTT. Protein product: CASSPYKEKLFF.

CDR3 nucleotides: TGTGCCATCAGTGGGTCGGCACTAGCGGGAGGAGAGACCCAGTACTTC. Its translation is CAISGSALAGGETQYF. This chain links TRBV10-3 with TRBJ2-5; TRBD2 agrees at 12 bases. The CDR3 covers 16 residues. Trimming at V came to 4 bases and at J to 4 bases, leaving 7 bases not matched to a gene. Germline V gene lookup returns CDR1 ENHRY and CDR2 SYGVKD.

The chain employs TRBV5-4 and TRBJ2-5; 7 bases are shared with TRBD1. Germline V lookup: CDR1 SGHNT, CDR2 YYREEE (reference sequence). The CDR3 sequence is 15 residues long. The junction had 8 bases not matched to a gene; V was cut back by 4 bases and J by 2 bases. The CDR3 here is CASSLDRTGQETQYF. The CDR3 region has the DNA TGTGCCAGCAGCCTGGATCGGACAGGTCAAGAGACCCAGTACTTC.

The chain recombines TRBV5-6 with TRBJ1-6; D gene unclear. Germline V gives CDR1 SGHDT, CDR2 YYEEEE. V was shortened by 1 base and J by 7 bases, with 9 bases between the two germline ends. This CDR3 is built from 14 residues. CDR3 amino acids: CASSLPTANSPLHF. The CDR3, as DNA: TGTGCCAGCAGCTTGCCTACAGCCAATTCACCCCTCCACTTT.

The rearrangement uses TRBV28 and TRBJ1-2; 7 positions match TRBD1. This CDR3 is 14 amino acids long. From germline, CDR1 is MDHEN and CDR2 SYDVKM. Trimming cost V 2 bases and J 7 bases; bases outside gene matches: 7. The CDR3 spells CASSLDRDGLGYTF. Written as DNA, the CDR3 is TGTGCCAGCAGTTTAGACAGGGACGGGCTTGGCTACACCTTC.

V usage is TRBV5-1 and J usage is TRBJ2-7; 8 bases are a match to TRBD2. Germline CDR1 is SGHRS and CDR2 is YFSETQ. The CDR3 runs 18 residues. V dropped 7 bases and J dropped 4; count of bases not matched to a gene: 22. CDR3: CASAWNGRAGGSDYEQYF. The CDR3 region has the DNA TGCGCCAGCGCTTGGAACGGGAGGGCCGGGGGGTCCGATTACGAGCAGTACTTC.

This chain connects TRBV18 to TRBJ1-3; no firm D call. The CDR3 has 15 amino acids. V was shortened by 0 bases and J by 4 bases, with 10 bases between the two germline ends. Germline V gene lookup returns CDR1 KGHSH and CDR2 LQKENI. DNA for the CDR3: TGTGCCAGCTCACCACCTCCCGGTACCGGAAACACCATATATTTT. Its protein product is CASSPPPGTGNTIYF.

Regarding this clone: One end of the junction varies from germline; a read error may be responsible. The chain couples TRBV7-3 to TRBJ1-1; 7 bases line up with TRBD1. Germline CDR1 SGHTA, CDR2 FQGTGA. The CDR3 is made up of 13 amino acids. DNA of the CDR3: TGTGCCAGCAGCTTAATGGCAGGGGGGAGGCTCTACTTT. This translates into CASSLMAGGRLYF.

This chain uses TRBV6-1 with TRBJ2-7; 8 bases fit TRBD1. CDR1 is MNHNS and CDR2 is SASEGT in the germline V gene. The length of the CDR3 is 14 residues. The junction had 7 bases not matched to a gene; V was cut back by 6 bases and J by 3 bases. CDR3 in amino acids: CASRETTGGYEQYF. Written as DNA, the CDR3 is TGTGCCAGCAGGGAGACCACAGGGGGCTACGAGCAGTACTTC.

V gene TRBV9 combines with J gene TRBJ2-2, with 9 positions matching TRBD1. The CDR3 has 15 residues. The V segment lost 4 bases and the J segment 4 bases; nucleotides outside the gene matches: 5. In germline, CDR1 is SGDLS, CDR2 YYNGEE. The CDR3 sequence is CASSRDRAVTGELFF. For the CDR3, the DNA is TGTGCCAGCAGCAGGGACAGGGCGGTCACCGGGGAGCTGTTTTTT. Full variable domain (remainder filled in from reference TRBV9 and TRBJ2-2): DSGVTQTPKHLITATGQRVTLRCSPRSGDLSVYWYQQSLDQGLQFLIQYYNGEERAKGNILERFSAQQFPDLHSELNLSSLELGDSALYFCASSRDRAVTGELFFGEGSRLTVL.

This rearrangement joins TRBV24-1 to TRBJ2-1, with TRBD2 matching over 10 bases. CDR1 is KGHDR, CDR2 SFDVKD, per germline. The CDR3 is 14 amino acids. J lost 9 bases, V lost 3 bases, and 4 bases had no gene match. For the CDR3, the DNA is TGTGCCACCAGTGATCGGACTAGCGGAATTGAGCAGTTCTTC. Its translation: CATSDRTSGIEQFF.

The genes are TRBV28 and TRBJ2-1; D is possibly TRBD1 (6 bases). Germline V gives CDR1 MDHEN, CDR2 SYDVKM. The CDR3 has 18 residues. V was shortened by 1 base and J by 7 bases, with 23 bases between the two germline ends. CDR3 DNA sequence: TGTGCCAGCAGTTTATCCCCCTCCCTAACAGGGTTTGAAAATGAGCAGTTCTTC. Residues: CASSLSPSLTGFENEQFF.

In DNA form, the CDR3 reads TGTGCCAGCAGTCCTGACAGGGCCGTCTACAATGAGCAGTTCTTC. Its protein is CASSPDRAVYNEQFF. The rearrangement joins TRBV2 to TRBJ2-1; TRBD1 matches 7 bases. V was clipped by 5 bases and J by 3 bases; unmatched bases: 7. This CDR3 is built from 15 residues. CDR1 is SNHLY and CDR2 is FYNNEI in the germline V gene.

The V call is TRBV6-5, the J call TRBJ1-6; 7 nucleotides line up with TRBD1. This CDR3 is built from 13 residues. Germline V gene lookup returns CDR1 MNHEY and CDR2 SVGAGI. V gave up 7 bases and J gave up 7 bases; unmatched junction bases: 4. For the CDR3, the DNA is TGTGCCAGCACACTGACAGGGAATTCACCCCTCCACTTT. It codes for CASTLTGNSPLHF.

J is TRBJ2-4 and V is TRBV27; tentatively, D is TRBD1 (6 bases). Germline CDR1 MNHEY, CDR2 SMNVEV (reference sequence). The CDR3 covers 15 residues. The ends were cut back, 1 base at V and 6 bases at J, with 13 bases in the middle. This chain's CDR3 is CASSLLQGLGNIQYF. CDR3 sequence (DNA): TGTGCCAGCAGTTTATTACAGGGTTTGGGAAACATTCAGTACTTC.